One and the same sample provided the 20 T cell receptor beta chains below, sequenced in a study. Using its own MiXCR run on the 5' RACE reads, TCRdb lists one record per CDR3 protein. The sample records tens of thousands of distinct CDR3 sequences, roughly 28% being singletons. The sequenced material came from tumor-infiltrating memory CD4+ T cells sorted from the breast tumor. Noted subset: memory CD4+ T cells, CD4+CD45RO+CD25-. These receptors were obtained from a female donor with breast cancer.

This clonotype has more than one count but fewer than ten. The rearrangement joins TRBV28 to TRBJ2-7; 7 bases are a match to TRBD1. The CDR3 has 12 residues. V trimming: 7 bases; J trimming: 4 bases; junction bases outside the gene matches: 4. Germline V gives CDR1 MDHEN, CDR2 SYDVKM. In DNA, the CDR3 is TGTGCCAGCACCAGGGGGACATACGAGCAGTACTTC. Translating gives CASTRGTYEQYF.

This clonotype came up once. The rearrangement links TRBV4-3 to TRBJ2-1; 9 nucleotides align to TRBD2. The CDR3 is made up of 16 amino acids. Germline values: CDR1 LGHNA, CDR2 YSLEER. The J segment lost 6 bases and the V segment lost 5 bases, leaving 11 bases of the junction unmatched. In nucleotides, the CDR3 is TGCGCCAGCAGCGAAAGGCGGCTAGCGGGGTTCAATGAGCAGTTCTTC. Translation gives CASSERRLAGFNEQFF.

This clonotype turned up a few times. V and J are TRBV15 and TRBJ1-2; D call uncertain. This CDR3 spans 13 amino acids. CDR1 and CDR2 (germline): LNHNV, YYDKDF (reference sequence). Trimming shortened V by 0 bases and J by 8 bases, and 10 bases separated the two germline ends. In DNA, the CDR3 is TGTGCCACCAGCAGAGAGGAGAGGGTCGGCTACACCTTC. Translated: CATSREERVGYTF.

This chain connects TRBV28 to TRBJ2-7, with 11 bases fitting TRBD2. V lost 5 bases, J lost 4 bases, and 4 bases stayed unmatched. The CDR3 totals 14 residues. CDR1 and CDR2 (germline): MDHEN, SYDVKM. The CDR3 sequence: CASSPGLAAYEQYF. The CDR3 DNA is TGTGCCAGCAGTCCGGGACTAGCGGCATACGAGCAGTACTTC.

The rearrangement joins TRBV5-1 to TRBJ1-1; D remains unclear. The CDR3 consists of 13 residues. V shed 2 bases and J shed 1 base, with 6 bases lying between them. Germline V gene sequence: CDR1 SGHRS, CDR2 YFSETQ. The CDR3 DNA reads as TGCGCCAGCAGCTTTTCTGCGAACACTGAAGCTTTCTTT. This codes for CASSFSANTEAFF. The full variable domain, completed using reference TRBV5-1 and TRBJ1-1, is KAGVTQTPRYLIKTRGQQVTLSCSPISGHRSVSWYQQTPGQGLQFLFEYFSETQRNKGNFPGRFSGRQFSNSRSEMNVSTLELGDSALYLCASSFSANTEAFFGQGTRLTVV.

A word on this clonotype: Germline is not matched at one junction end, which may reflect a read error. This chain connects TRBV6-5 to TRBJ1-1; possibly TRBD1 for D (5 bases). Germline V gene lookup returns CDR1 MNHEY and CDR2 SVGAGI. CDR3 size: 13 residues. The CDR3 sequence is CASTRQKGTEACF. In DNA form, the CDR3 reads TGTGCCAGCACCAGACAGAAGGGCACTGAAGCTTGCTTT.

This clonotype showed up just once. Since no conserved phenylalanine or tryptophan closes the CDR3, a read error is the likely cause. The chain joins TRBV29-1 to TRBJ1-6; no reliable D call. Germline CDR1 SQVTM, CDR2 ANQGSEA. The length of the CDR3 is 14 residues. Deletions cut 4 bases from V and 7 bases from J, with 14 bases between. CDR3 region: CSVAVKDPNSPLHV. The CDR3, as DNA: TGCAGCGTTGCGGTAAAGGATCCCAATTCACCCCTCCACGTT.

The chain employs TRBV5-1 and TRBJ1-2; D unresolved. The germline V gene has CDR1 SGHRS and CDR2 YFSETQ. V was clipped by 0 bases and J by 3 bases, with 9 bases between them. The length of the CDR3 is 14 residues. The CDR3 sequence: CASSLGSEDYGYTF. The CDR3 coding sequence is TGCGCCAGCAGCTTGGGGTCGGAGGACTATGGCTACACCTTC.

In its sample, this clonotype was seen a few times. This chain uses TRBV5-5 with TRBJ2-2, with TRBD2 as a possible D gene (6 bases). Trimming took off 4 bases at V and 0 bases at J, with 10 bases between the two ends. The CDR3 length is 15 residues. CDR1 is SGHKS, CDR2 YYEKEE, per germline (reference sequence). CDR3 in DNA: TGTGCCAGCAGCCCAGGGACTGCGAACACCGGGGAGCTGTTTTTT. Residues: CASSPGTANTGELFF. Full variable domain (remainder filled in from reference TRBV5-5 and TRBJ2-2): DAGVTQSPTHLIKTRGQQVTLRCSPISGHKSVSWYQQVLGQGPQFIFQYYEKEERGRGNFPDRFSARQFPNYSSELNVNALLLGDSALYLCASSPGTANTGELFFGEGSRLTVL.

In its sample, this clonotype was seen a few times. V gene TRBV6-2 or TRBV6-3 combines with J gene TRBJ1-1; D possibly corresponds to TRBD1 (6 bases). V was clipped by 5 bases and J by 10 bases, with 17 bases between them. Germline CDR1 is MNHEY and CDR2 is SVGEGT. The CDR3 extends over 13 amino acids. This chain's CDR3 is CASSTGREAGAFF. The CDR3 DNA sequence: TGTGCCAGCAGTACAGGGCGAGAGGCGGGAGCTTTCTTT.

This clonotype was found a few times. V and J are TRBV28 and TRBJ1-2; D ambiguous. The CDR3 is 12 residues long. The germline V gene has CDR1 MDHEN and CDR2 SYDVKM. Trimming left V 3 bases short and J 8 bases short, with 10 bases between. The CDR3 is CASSFSLLGYTF. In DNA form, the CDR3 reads TGTGCCAGCAGTTTCTCCCTACTCGGCTACACCTTC.

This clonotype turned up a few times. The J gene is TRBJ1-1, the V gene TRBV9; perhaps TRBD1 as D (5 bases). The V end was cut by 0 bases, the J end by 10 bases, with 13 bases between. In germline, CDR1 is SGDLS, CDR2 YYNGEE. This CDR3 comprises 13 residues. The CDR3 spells CASSVVGDSVAFF. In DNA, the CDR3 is TGTGCCAGCAGCGTAGTAGGGGATTCCGTAGCTTTCTTT.

The CDR3, as DNA: TGCGCCAGCAGCTTATCGGGCGGGGGCGCGGATACGCAGTATTTT. Its translation is CASSLSGGGADTQYF. J is TRBJ2-3 and V is TRBV5-1, with TRBD2 as a possible D gene (7 bases). The CDR3 totals 15 residues. CDR1 SGHRS and CDR2 YFSETQ come from the germline V gene. The V end lost 2 bases, the J end lost 6 bases, and 16 bases lay between the germline ends.

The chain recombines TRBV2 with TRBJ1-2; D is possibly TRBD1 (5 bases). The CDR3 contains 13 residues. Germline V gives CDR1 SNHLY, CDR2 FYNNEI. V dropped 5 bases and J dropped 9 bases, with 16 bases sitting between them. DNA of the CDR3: TGTGCCAGCAGTAACGGTCGTGGGGGTAGCTACACCTTC. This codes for CASSNGRGGSYTF. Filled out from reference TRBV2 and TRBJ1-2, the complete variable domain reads EPEVTQTPSHQVTQMGQEVILRCVPISNHLYFYWYRQILGQKVEFLVSFYNNEISEKSEIFDDQFSVERPDGSNFTLKIRSTKLEDSAMYFCASSNGRGGSYTFGSGTRLTVV.

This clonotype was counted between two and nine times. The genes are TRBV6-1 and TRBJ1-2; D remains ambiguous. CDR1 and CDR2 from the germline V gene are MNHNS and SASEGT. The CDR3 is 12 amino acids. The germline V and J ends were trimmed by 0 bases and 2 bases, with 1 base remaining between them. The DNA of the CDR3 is TGTGCCAGCAGTGAAGCGAACTATGGCTACACCTTC. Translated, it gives CASSEANYGYTF.

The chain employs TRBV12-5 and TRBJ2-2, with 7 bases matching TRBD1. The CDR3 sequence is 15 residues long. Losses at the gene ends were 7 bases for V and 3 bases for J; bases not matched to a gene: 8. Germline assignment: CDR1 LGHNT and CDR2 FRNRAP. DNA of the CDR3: TGTGCTAGTGTCCAGGGACAGTTTGACACCGGGGAGCTGTTTTTT. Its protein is CASVQGQFDTGELFF.

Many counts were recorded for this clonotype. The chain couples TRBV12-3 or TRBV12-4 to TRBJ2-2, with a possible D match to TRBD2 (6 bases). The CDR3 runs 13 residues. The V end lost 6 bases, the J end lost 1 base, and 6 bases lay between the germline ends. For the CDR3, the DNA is TGTGCCAGCAGAGCGGGGAACACCGGGGAGCTGTTTTTT. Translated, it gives CASRAGNTGELFF.

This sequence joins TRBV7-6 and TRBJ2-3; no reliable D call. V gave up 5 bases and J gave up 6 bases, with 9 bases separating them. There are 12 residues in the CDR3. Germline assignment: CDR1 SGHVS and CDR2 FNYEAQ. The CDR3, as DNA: TGTGCCAGCAGCCCCGGAACGGATACGCAGTATTTT. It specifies CASSPGTDTQYF.

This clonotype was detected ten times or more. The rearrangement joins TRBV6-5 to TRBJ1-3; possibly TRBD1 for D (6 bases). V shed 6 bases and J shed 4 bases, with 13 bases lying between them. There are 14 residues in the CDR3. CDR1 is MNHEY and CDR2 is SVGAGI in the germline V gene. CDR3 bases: TGTGCCAGCAGAGAACAGGGCCGAGGAAACACCATATATTTT. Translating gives CASREQGRGNTIYF.

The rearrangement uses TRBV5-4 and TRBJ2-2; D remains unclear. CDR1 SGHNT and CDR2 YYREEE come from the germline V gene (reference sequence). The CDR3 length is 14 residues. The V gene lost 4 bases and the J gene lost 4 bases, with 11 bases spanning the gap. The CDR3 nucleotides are TGTGCCAGCAGCCTACCGACCTCCACCGGGGAGCTGTTTTTT. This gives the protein CASSLPTSTGELFF.